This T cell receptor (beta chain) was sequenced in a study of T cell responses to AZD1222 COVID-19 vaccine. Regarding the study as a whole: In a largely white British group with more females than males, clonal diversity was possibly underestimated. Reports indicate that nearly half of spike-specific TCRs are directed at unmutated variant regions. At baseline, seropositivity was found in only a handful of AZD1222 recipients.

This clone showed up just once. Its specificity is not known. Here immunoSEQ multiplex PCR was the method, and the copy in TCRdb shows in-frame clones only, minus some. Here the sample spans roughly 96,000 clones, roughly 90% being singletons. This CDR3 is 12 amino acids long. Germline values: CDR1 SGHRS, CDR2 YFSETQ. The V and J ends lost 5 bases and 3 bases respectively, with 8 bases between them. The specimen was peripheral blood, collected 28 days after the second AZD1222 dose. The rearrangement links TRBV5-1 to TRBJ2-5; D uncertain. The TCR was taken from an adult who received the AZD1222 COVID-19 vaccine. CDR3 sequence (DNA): TGCGCCAGCAGTCGCACGGAAGAGACCCAGTACTTC. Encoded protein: CASSRTEETQYF.